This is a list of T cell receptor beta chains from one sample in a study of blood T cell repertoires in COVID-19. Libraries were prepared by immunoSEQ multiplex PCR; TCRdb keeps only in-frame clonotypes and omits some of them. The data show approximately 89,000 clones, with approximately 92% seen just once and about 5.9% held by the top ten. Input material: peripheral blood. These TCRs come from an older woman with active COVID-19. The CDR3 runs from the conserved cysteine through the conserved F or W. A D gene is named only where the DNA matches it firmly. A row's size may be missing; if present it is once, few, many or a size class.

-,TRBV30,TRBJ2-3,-,TGTGCCTGGAGTGTACCAGGGCAGCTTCGTTATACGCAGTATTTT,CAWSVPGQLRYTQYF
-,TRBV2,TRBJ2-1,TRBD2,TGTGCCAGCAGTGGGCGACTAGCTAGCTCCTACAATGAGCAGTTCTTC,CASSGRLASSYNEQFF
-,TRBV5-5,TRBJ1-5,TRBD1,TGTGCCAGCAGCTCCGGGACAGGCTATCAGCCCCAGCATTTT,CASSSGTGYQPQHF
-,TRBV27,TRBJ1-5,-,TGTGCCAGCAGTTCGGAGGGACGCCTTAGCCAGCCCCAGCATTTT,CASSSEGRLSQPQHF
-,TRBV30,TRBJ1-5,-,TGTGCCTGGAGTGTTCTACAGGGTGGCAATCAGCCCCAGCATTTT,CAWSVLQGGNQPQHF
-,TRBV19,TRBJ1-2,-,TGTGCCAGTTCGGGGGTCAACGGCTACACCTTC,CASSGVNGYTF
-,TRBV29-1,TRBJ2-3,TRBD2,TGCAGCGTTGAGGGACTAGCCATGCATACGCAGTATTTT,CSVEGLAMHTQYF
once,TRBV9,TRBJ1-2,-,TGTGCCAGCAGCGTACCAGGGAAACCTGGCTACACCTTC,CASSVPGKPGYTF
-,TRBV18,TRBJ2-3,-,TGTGCCAGCTCACCCCTAGGGGACACTTTTCCAGATACGCAGTATTTT,CASSPLGDTFPDTQYF
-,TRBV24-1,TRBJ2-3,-,TGTGCCACCAGTGACCCTACAGGGCGACACACAGATACGCAGTATTTT,CATSDPTGRHTDTQYF
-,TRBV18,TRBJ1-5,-,TGTGCCAGCTCACCGTCGGGGAGAGGCAATCAGCCCCAGCATTTT,CASSPSGRGNQPQHF
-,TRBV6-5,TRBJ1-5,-,TGTGCCAGCGCGGGAGATAGCAATCAGCCCCAGCATTTT,CASAGDSNQPQHF
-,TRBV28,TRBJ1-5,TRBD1,TGTGCCAGCAGTTTAGGTATGGGACAGGGCTCTCAGCCCCAGCATTTT,CASSLGMGQGSQPQHF
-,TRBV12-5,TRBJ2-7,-,TGTGCTAGTGGACCGACTACCGCCGGCGAGCAGTACTTC,CASGPTTAGEQYF
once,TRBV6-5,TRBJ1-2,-,TGTGCCAGCAGATCCGGGAGACGGCAAGGCTACACCTTC,CASRSGRRQGYTF
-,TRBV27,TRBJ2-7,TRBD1,TGTGCCAGCAGGATTAGACAGGGGTACTCCTACGAGCAGTACTTC,CASRIRQGYSYEQYF
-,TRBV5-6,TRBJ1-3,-,TGTGCCAGCAGCCTTTCCGGGTTGAACTCTGGAAACACCATATATTTT,CASSLSGLNSGNTIYF
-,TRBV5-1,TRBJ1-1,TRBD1,TGCGCCAGCAGAATGGGACAGGCTATCACTGAAGCTTTCTTT,CASRMGQAITEAFF
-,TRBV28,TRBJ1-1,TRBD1,TGTGCCAGCAGACCCCGGACAGGCAGGGCTTTCTTT,CASRPRTGRAFF
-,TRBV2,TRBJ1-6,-,TGTGCCAGCAGTGAAGACAGACGGCCCGCCCTCCACTTT,CASSEDRRPALHF
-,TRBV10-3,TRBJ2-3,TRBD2,TGTGCCATCAGTCCAACCGGGACTAGCGGGATCACAGATACGCAGTATTTT,CAISPTGTSGITDTQYF
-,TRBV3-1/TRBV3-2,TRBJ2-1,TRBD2,TGTGCCAGCAGCCGACTAGCGGGAGGGGGGTACAATGAGCAGTTCTTC,CASSRLAGGGYNEQFF
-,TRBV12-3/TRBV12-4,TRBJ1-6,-,TGTGCCAGCAGTTTTGAGGTCTCACCCCTCCACTTT,CASSFEVSPLHF
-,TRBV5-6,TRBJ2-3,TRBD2,TGTGCCAGCAGCTACCCAACTAGCGGGGGGCTCAAAGATACGCAGTATTTT,CASSYPTSGGLKDTQYF
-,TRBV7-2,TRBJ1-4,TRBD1,TGTGCCAGCAGCAACGGTGGGACAGGCCAACAGGAACTGTTTTTT,CASSNGGTGQQELFF
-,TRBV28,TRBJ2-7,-,TGTGCCAGCAGGCGCGACAGGAGCTCCTACGAGCAGTACTTC,CASRRDRSSYEQYF
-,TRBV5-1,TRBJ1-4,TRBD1,TGCGCCAGCAGCTTGCGGGGACAGGGAGTAAATGAAAAACTGTTTTTT,CASSLRGQGVNEKLFF
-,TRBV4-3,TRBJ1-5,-,TGCGCCAGCAGCCAAGAATCCACGAGTCAGCCCCAGCATTTT,CASSQESTSQPQHF
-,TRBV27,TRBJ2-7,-,TGTGCCAGCAGTCTCCCCCGCGAGCAGTACTTC,CASSLPREQYF
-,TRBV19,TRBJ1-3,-,TGTGCCAGTAGAAGACAGGAAAGCTCTGGAAACACCATATATTTT,CASRRQESSGNTIYF
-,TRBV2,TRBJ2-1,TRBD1,TGTGCCAGCAGTGTAGGGACAGTTTCCTACAATGAGCAGTTCTTC,CASSVGTVSYNEQFF
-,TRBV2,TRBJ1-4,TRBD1,TGTGCCAGCAGACCAGGGGGCAACCGGGAAAAACTGTTTTTT,CASRPGGNREKLFF
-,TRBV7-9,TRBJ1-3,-,TGTGCCAGCAGCCCGAATGCGGTCCGGGCTGGAAACACCATATATTTT,CASSPNAVRAGNTIYF
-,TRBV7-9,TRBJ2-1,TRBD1,TGTGCCAGCAGCCCAGCGCTCGGACAGGGGGCGAATGAGCAGTTCTTC,CASSPALGQGANEQFF
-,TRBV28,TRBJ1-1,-,TGTGCCAGCAGTACCCCTTACAGGGATACTGAAGCTTTCTTT,CASSTPYRDTEAFF
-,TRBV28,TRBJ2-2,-,TGTGCCAGCATAAAGTGGAGGAACACCGGGGAGCTGTTTTTT,CASIKWRNTGELFF
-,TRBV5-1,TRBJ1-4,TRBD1,TGCGCCAGCAGCTTGGTGGGCAGGGGGGACGAAAAACTGTTTTTT,CASSLVGRGDEKLFF
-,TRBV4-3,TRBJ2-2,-,TGCGCCAGCAGCCAAGAAAGGCGGACCGGGGAGCTGTTTTTT,CASSQERRTGELFF
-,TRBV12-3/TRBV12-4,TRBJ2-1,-,TGTGCCAGCAGCCTAATGAACCCGGGAGCGCAGTTCTTC,CASSLMNPGAQFF
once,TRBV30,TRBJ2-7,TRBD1,TGTGCCTGGAGTGGGGACAGGGACGCCTACGAGCAGTACTTC,CAWSGDRDAYEQYF
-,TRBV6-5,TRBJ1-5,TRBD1,TGTGCCAGCAGCAAAGGAGGGGGCTCCAATCAGCCCCAGCATTTT,CASSKGGGSNQPQHF